These T cell receptor beta chains were read from a single sample in a study of low-dose radiotherapy and immunotherapy resistance in tumors. TCRdb recomputed calls from the reads with MiXCR, one row per CDR3 protein. The sample gives 95,000 to 100,000 distinct CDR3 sequences, around 20% of which show up once; about 4% is in the top ten. The sequencing here drew on PBMCs, taken after low-dose radiotherapy plus immunotherapy. All receptors come from a male donor with prostate cancer. The conserved cysteine and the conserved F or W are not part of the CDR3 here. Fields, in order: CDR3 length, V gene, D gene, CDR3 protein. The D gene is left open where the match is weak.

len: 13; v_gene: TRBV20-1; d_gene: TRBD1; CDR3aa: SAPSGTGTEQPQH
len: 15; v_gene: TRBV10-3; d_gene: -; CDR3aa: AISGEGDGENTGELF
len: 16; v_gene: TRBV4-2; d_gene: TRBD2; CDR3aa: ASSQEGSRGGATDTQY
len: 14; v_gene: TRBV7-8; d_gene: TRBD1; CDR3aa: ASSPSGTGFVQPQH
len: 11; v_gene: TRBV19; d_gene: -; CDR3aa: ASSTGLGGEQY
len: 13; v_gene: TRBV4-1; d_gene: -; CDR3aa: ASSQRQRSGNTIY
len: 13; v_gene: TRBV2; d_gene: -; CDR3aa: ASSVFLGASYEQY
len: 10; v_gene: TRBV20-1; d_gene: TRBD1; CDR3aa: SARTGHYEQY
len: 9; v_gene: TRBV3-1; d_gene: -; CDR3aa: ASSHRNEQF
len: 11; v_gene: TRBV30; d_gene: -; CDR3aa: AWRQDSYNEQF
len: 12; v_gene: TRBV9; d_gene: -; CDR3aa: ASSVGAPANEQY
len: 14; v_gene: TRBV28; d_gene: TRBD2; CDR3aa: ASSFHLAGLSYEQY
len: 12; v_gene: TRBV5-1; d_gene: -; CDR3aa: ASSLDGANTEAF
len: 15; v_gene: TRBV18; d_gene: -; CDR3aa: ASSRPPGSPFGYEQY
len: 14; v_gene: TRBV7-8; d_gene: -; CDR3aa: ASSMDLLSGANVLT
len: 13; v_gene: TRBV7-9; d_gene: TRBD1; CDR3aa: ASSYGTDSNQPQH
len: 13; v_gene: TRBV18; d_gene: -; CDR3aa: ASSPPTPSNYGYT
len: 14; v_gene: TRBV20-1; d_gene: -; CDR3aa: SASWGQGHSTDTQY
len: 13; v_gene: TRBV6-1; d_gene: -; CDR3aa: ASSVEGGQGETQY
len: 14; v_gene: TRBV28; d_gene: TRBD1; CDR3aa: ASSHPGQGGGEKLF
len: 14; v_gene: TRBV13; d_gene: TRBD1; CDR3aa: ASSLDPGQGASEQY
len: 11; v_gene: TRBV5-4; d_gene: -; CDR3aa: ASRSVALNEQF
len: 11; v_gene: TRBV3-1; d_gene: TRBD2; CDR3aa: ASSLHRGGEQF
len: 14; v_gene: TRBV4-1; d_gene: -; CDR3aa: ASSRSLARGTDTQY
len: 12; v_gene: TRBV6-2/TRBV6-3; d_gene: -; CDR3aa: ASSYGGPFDEQY
len: 14; v_gene: TRBV14; d_gene: TRBD2; CDR3aa: ASSQEAPTSGETQY
len: 11; v_gene: TRBV19; d_gene: TRBD1; CDR3aa: ASSIARGNGYT
len: 12; v_gene: TRBV5-6; d_gene: -; CDR3aa: ASSLDMMNTEAF
len: 12; v_gene: TRBV7-9; d_gene: -; CDR3aa: ASSLAAPGRGYT
len: 15; v_gene: TRBV20-1; d_gene: TRBD2; CDR3aa: SASPTSGGATLETQY
len: 13; v_gene: TRBV27; d_gene: -; CDR3aa: ASSLWPSGDQPQH
len: 10; v_gene: TRBV20-1; d_gene: -; CDR3aa: SAGGAQETQY
len: 14; v_gene: TRBV3-1; d_gene: TRBD2; CDR3aa: ASSAAGGPSTDTQY
len: 11; v_gene: TRBV7-3; d_gene: -; CDR3aa: ASSLELGTEAF
len: 14; v_gene: TRBV27; d_gene: TRBD2; CDR3aa: ASSSRTSGGTYEQY
len: 16; v_gene: TRBV20-1; d_gene: -; CDR3aa: SARDTRGPTYSNQPQH
len: 13; v_gene: TRBV3-1; d_gene: -; CDR3aa: ASSQDTTGGQPQH
len: 13; v_gene: TRBV9; d_gene: -; CDR3aa: ASSVGLGSTDTQY